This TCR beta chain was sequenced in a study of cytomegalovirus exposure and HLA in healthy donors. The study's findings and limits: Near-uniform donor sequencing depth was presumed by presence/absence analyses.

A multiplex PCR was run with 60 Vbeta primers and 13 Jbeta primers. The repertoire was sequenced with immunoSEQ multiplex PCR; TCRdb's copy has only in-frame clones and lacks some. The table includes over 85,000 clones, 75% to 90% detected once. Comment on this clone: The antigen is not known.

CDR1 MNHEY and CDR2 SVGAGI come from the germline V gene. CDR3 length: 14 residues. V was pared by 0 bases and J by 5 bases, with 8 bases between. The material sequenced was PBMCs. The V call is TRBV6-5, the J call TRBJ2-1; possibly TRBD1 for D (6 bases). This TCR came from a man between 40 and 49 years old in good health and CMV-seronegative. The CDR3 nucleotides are TGTGCCAGCAGTTACTCGGCAGGGGACAATGAGCAGTTCTTC. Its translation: CASSYSAGDNEQFF.